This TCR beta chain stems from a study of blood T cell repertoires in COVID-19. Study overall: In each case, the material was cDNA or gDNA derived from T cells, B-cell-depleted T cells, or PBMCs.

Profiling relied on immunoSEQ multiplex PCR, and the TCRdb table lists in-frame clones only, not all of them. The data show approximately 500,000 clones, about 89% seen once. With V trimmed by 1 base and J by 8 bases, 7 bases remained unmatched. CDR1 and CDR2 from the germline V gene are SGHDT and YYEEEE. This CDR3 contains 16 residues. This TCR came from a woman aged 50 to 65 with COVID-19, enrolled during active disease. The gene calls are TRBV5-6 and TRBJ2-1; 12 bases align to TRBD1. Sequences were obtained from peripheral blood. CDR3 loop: CASSLLGQGASDEQFF. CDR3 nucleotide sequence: TGTGCCAGCAGCTTGTTGGGACAGGGGGCGAGTGATGAGCAGTTCTTC.